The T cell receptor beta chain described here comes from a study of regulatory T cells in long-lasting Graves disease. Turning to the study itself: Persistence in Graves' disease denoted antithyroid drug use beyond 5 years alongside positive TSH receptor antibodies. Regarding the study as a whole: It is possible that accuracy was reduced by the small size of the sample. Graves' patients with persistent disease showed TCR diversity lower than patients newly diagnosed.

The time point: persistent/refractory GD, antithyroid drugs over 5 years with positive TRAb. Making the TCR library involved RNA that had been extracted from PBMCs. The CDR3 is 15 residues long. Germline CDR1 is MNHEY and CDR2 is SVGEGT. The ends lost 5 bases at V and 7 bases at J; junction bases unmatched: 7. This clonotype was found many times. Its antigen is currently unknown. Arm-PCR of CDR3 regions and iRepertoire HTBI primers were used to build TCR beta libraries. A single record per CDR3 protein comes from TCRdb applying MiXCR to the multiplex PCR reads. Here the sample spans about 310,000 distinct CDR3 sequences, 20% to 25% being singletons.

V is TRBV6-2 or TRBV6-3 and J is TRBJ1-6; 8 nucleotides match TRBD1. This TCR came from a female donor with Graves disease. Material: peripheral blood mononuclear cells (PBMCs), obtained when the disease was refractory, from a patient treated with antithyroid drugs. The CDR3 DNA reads TGTGCCAGCAGTGTCCAGGGACAGGCAAATTCACCCCTCCACTTT. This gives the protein CASSVQGQANSPLHF.